The 5 T cell receptor beta chains reported below all come from one sample, sequenced in a study of cytomegalovirus exposure and HLA in healthy donors. Produced via immunoSEQ multiplex PCR; TCRdb's table is partial and in-frame only. The data show around 150,000 clones, roughly four fifths seen once. The specimen was PBMCs. These receptors all come from a man aged 25-40 years in good health and CMV-seropositive.

This sequence joins TRBV6-5 and TRBJ2-7, with TRBD2 matching 7 bases. Germline V CDR1 and CDR2: MNHEY, SVGAGI. The CDR3 consists of 13 residues. The V segment lost 5 bases and the J segment 3 bases; nucleotides outside the gene matches: 4. CDR3 sequence reads: CASSAGTNYEQYF. The CDR3 DNA is TGTGCCAGCAGTGCCGGGACTAACTACGAGCAGTACTTC.

This clone was seen more than once but under ten times. CDR3 sequence reads: CASRRTRGESSYEQYF. The CDR3 nucleotides read TGTGCCAGCAGGCGGACTAGGGGGGAAAGCTCCTACGAGCAGTACTTC. The V call is TRBV2, the J call TRBJ2-7; the D gene is possibly TRBD2 (7 bases). Deletions cut 6 bases from V and 0 bases from J, with 18 bases between. From germline, CDR1 is SNHLY and CDR2 FYNNEI. The CDR3 is made up of 16 amino acids. Together with reference TRBV2 and TRBJ2-7, the CDR3 gives the full variable domain: EPEVTQTPSHQVTQMGQEVILRCVPISNHLYFYWYRQILGQKVEFLVSFYNNEISEKSEIFDDQFSVERPDGSNFTLKIRSTKLEDSAMYFCASRRTRGESSYEQYFGPGTRLTVT.

The count of this clone is one. This sequence joins TRBV19 and TRBJ2-7; TRBD2 aligns across 10 bases. V shed 1 base, J shed 6 bases, and the junction held 3 bases outside the gene matches. CDR3 length: 14 residues. Germline loops: CDR1 LNHDA, CDR2 SQIVND (reference sequence). The CDR3 region is CASSIGLAGVEQYF. The CDR3 DNA is TGTGCCAGTAGTATAGGCCTAGCGGGAGTCGAGCAGTACTTC.

The chain employs TRBV4-1 and TRBJ2-4; TRBD2 aligns across 7 bases. The J segment lost 0 bases and the V segment lost 2 bases, leaving 1 base of the junction unmatched. CDR3 length: 15 amino acids. Germline V gene data show CDR1 as MGHRA and CDR2 as YSYEKL. DNA for the CDR3: TGCGCCAGCAGCCAAATAGCGGGAGCCAAAAACATTCAGTACTTC. Amino acid sequence: CASSQIAGAKNIQYF.

This clone appeared once. V and J are TRBV30 and TRBJ1-5; TRBD1 might be the D (6 bases). The V end was cut by 1 base, the J end by 9 bases, with 16 bases between. The CDR3 has 14 residues. CDR1 is GTSNPN, CDR2 SVGIG, per germline (reference sequence). The CDR3 reads CAWSALSQDRPQHF. CDR3 bases: TGTGCCTGGAGTGCCCTCAGCCAGGACAGGCCCCAGCATTTT.